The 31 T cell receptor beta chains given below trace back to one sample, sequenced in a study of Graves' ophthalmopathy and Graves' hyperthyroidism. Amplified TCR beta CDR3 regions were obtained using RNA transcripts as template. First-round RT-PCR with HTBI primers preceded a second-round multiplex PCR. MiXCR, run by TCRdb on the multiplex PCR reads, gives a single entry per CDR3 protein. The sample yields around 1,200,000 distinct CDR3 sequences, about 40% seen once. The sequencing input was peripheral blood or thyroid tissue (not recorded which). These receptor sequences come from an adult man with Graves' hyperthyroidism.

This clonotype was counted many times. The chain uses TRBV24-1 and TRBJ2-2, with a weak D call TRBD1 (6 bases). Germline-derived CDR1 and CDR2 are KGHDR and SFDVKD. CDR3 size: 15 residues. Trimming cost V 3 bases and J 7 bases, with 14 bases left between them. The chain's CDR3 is CATSDTGMVVGELFF. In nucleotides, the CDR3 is TGTGCCACCAGTGATACAGGGATGGTGGTCGGGGAGCTGTTTTTT.

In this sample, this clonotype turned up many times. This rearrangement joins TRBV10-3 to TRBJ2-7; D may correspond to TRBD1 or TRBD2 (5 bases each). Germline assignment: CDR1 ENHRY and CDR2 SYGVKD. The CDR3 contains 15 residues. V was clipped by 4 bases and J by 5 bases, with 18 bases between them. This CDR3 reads CAISVSPRGEDEQYF. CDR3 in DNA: TGTGCCATCAGTGTATCCCCTAGGGGAGAAGACGAGCAGTACTTC.

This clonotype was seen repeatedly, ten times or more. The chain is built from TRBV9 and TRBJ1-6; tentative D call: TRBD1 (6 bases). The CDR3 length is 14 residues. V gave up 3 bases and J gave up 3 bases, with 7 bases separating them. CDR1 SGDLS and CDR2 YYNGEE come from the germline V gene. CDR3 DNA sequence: TGTGCCAGCAGCGGGACAGTCTATAATTCACCCCTCCACTTT. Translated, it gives CASSGTVYNSPLHF.

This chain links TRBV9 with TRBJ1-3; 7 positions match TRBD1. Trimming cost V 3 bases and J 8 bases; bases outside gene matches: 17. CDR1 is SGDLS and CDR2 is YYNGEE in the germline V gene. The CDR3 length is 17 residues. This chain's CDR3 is CASSDSRQGNYGYTIYF. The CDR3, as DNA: TGTGCCAGCAGCGATTCGAGACAGGGCAACTATGGCTACACCATATATTTT.

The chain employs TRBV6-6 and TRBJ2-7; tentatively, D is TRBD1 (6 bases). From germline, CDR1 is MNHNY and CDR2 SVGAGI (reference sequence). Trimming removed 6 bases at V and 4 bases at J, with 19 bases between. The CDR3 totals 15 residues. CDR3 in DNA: TGTGCCAGCAGCCCACCTCCGGACAGCCCTTACGAGCAGTACTTC. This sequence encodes CASSPPPDSPYEQYF.

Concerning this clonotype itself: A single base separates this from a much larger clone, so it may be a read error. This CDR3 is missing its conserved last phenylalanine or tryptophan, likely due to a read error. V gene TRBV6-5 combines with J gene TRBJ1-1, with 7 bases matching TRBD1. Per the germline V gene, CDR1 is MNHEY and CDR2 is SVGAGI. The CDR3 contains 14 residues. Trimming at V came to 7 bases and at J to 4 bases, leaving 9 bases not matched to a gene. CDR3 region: CASKRGPEGTEAFL. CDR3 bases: TGTGCCAGCAAAAGGGGGCCGGAAGGCACTGAAGCTTTCCTT.

CDR3 region: CATSSKQAIQETQYF. The CDR3 DNA sequence: TGTGCCACCAGCAGTAAACAGGCTATCCAAGAGACCCAGTACTTC. The chain employs TRBV15 and TRBJ2-5, with D perhaps matching TRBD1 (5 bases). The CDR3 loop spans 15 amino acids. Germline-derived CDR1 and CDR2 are LNHNV and YYDKDF (reference sequence). Trimming stripped 3 bases from V and 1 base from J, with 12 bases between.

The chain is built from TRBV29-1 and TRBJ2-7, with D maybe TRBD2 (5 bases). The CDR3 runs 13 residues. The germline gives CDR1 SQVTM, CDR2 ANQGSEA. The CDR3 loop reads CSAVVEEPYEQYF. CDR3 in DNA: TGCAGTGCCGTCGTGGAGGAACCCTACGAGCAGTACTTC.

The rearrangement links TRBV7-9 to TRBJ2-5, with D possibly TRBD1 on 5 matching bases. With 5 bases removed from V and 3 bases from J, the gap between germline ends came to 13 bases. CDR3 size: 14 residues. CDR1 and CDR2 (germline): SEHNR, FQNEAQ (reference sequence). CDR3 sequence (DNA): TGTGCCAGCAGCGACATAGGGGTAAAAGAGACCCAGTACTTC. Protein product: CASSDIGVKETQYF. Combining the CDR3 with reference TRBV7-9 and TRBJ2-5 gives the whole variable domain DTGVSQNPRHKITKRGQNVTFRCDPISEHNRLYWYRQTLGQGPEFLTYFQNEAQLEKSRLLSDRFSAERPKGSFSTLEIQRTEQGDSAMYLCASSDIGVKETQYFGPGTRLLVL.

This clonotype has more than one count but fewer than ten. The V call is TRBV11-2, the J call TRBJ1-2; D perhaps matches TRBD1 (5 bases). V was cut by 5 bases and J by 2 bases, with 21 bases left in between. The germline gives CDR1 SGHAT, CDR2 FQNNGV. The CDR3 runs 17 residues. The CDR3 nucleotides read TGTGCCAGCAGCCTTATCGCCCCCGGGACGGAGAACTATGGCTACACCTTC. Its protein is CASSLIAPGTENYGYTF.

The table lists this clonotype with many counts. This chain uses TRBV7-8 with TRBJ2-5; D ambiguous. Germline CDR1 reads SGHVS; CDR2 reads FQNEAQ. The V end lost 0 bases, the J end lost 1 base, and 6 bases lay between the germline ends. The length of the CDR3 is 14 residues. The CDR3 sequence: CASSLAQIQETQYF. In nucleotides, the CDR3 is TGTGCCAGCAGCTTAGCCCAGATCCAAGAGACCCAGTACTTC.

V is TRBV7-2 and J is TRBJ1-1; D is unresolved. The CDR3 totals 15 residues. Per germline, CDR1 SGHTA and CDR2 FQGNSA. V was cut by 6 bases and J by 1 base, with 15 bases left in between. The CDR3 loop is CASSGLAGTNTEAFF. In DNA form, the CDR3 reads TGTGCCAGCAGTGGACTAGCGGGAACGAACACTGAAGCTTTCTTT.

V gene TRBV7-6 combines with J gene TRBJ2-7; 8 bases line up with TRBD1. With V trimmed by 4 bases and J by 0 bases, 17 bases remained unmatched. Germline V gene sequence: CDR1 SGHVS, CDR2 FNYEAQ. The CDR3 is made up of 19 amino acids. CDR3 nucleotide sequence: TGTGCCAGCAGCTCCTGGTTTGGACAGGGTTTCAGTGGCTCCTACGAGCAGTACTTC. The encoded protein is CASSSWFGQGFSGSYEQYF.

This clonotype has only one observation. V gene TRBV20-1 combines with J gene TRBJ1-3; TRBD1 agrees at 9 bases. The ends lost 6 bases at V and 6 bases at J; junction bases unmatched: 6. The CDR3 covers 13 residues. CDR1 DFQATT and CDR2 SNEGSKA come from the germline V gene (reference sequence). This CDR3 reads CSARGQGVNTIYF. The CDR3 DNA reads TGCAGTGCCCGGGGACAGGGAGTAAACACCATATATTTT.

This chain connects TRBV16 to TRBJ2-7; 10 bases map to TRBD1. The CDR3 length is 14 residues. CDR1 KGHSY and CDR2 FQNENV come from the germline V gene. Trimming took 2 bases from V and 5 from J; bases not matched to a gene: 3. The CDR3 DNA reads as TGTGCCAGCAGCCAACCAGGACAGGGGGACGAGCAGTACTTC. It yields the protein CASSQPGQGDEQYF. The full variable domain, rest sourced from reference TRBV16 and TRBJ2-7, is GEEVAQTPKHLVRGEGQKAKLYCAPIKGHSYVFWYQQVLKNEFKFLISFQNENVFDETGMPKERFSAKCLPNSPCSLEIQATKLEDSAVYFCASSQPGQGDEQYFGPGTRLTVT.

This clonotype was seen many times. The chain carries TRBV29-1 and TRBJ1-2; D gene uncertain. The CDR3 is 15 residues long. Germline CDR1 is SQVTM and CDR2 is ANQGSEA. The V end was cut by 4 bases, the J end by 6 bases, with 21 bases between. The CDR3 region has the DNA TGCAGCGTTGGTGGGGATGTTTGGGGTAGGGATGGCTACACCTTC. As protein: CSVGGDVWGRDGYTF.

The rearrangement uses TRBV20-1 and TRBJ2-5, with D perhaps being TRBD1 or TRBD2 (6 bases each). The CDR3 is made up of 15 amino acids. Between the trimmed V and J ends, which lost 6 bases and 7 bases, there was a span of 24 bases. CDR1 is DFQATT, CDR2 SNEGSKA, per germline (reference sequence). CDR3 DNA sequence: TGCAGTGCCGAGGGGGGAGAGTTATACCAGGGGACCCAGTACTTC. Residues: CSAEGGELYQGTQYF.

CDR3 nucleotide sequence: TGTGCCAGCAGCTTGGACTGGGGCGGGGGGAACACTGAAGCTTTCTTT. Translation: CASSLDWGGGNTEAFF. The genes are TRBV5-5 and TRBJ1-1, with D perhaps TRBD1 (5 bases). This CDR3 is built from 16 residues. V lost 0 bases to trimming and J lost 1 base, with 13 bases between them. Germline CDR1 SGHKS, CDR2 YYEKEE (reference sequence).

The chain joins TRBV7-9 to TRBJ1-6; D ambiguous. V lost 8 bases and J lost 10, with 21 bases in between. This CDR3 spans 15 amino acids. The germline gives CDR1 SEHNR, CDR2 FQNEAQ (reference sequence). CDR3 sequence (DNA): TGTGCCAGCGGCCCGCTCAGGAGCTCTCAATCACCCCTCCACTTT. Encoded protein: CASGPLRSSQSPLHF.

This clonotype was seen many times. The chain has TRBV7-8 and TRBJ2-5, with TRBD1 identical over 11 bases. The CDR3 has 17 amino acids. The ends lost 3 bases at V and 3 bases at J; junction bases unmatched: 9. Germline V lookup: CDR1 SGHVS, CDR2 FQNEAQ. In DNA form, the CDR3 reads TGTGCCAGCAGCTTCAAGGACAGGGGGCGCGTAGAAGAGACCCAGTACTTC. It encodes CASSFKDRGRVEETQYF.

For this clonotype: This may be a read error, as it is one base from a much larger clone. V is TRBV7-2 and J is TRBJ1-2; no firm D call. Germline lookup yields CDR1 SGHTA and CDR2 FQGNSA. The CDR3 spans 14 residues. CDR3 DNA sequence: TGTGCCAGCAGCCAAGGTGTCCCTAACTATGGCTGCACCTTC. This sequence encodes CASSQGVPNYGCTF. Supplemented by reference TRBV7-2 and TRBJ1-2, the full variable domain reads GAGVSQSPSNKVTEKGKDVELRCDPISGHTALYWYRQSLGQGLEFLIYFQGNSAPDKSGLPSDRFSAERTGGSVSTLTIQRTQQEDSAVYLCASSQGVPNYGCTFGSGTRLTVV.

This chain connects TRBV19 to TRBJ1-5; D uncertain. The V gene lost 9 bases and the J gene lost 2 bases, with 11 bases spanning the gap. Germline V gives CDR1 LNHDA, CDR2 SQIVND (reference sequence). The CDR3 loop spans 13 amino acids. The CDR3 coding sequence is TGTGCCAGCTCGGGGTTCGGCAATCAGCCCCAGCATTTT. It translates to CASSGFGNQPQHF.

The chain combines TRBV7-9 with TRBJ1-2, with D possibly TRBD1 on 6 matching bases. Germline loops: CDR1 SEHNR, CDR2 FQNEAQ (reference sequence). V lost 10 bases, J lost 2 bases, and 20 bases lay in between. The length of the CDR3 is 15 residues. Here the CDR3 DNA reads TGTGCCACCTTCAATGGACAGCCTCAGAACTATGGCTACACCTTC. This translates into CATFNGQPQNYGYTF. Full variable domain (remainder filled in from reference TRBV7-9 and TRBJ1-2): DTGVSQNPRHKITKRGQNVTFRCDPISEHNRLYWYRQTLGQGPEFLTYFQNEAQLEKSRLLSDRFSAERPKGSFSTLEIQRTEQGDSAMYLCATFNGQPQNYGYTFGSGTRLTVV.

The CDR3 region is CASSHSTDRSNQPQHF. The DNA of the CDR3 is TGCGCCAGCAGCCATTCCACGGACAGGAGCAATCAGCCCCAGCATTTT. The V call is TRBV4-1, the J call TRBJ1-5; 7 positions agree with TRBD1. The CDR3 spans 16 residues. Trimming removed 3 bases from V and 1 base from J; junction bases left unmatched: 6. CDR1 is MGHRA, CDR2 YSYEKL, per germline.

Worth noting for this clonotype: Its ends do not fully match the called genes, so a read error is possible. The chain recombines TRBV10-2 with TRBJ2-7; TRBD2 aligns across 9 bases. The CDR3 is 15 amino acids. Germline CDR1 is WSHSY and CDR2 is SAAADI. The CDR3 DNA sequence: TGTGCCAGCAGTTGGGGACTAGCCGGAACCTACGAGCAGTACTTC. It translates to CASSWGLAGTYEQYF.

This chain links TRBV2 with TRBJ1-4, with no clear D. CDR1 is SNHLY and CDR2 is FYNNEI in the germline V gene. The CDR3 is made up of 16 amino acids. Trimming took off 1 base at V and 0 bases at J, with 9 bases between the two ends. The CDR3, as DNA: TGTGCCAGCAGTGAAGAAAGGGTCACAACTAATGAAAAACTGTTTTTT. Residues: CASSEERVTTNEKLFF.

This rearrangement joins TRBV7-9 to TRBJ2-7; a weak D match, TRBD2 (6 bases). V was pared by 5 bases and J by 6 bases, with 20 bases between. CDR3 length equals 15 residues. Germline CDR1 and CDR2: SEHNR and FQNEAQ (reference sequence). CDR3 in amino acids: CASSQDYGVSREQYF. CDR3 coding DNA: TGTGCCAGCAGCCAGGACTACGGGGTATCCCGCGAGCAGTACTTC.

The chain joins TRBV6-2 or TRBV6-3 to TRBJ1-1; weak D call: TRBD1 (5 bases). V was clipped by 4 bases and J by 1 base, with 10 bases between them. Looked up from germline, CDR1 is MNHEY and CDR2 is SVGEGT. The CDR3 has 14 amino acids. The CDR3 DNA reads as TGTGCCAGCAGTTCCCGGGACCCGAACACTGAAGCTTTCTTT. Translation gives CASSSRDPNTEAFF.

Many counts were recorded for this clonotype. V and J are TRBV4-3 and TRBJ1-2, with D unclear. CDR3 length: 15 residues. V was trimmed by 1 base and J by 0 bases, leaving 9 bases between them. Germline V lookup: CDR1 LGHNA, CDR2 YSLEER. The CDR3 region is CASSQVRGANYGYTF. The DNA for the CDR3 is TGCGCCAGCAGCCAAGTCCGAGGAGCTAACTATGGCTACACCTTC.

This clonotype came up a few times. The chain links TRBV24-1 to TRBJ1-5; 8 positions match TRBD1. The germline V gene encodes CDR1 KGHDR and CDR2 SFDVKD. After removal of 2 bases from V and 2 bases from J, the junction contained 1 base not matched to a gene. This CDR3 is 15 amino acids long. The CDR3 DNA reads TGTGCCACCAGTGATTCGACAGGGGGCAATCAGCCCCAGCATTTT. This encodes CATSDSTGGNQPQHF.

This CDR3 is CASSLEIETQYF. The CDR3 DNA reads as TGTGCCAGCAGCTTGGAAATAGAGACCCAGTACTTC. The V call is TRBV5-6, the J call TRBJ2-5; D not resolved. V was shortened by 0 bases and J by 4 bases, with 4 bases between the two germline ends. The CDR3 runs to 12 residues. Germline values: CDR1 SGHDT, CDR2 YYEEEE.